Each of the 8 T cell receptor beta chains below was sequenced from the same sample in a study of CD8 T cells in ankylosing spondylitis. TCRdb redid the calling of the 5' RACE reads with MiXCR, one entry per CDR3 protein. The data hold a few hundred thousand distinct CDR3 sequences, with under 12% observed a single time. The material sequenced was blood, either unsorted or a sorted T cell fraction (not recorded which). Source of these receptors: a male donor with ankylosing spondylitis or in good health (not recorded which).

This clonotype was counted at least ten times. The chain links TRBV12-3 or TRBV12-4 to TRBJ1-3; no clear D. The V end was cut by 5 bases, the J end by 3 bases, with 5 bases between. This CDR3 has 12 residues. The CDR3 DNA reads as TGTGCCAGCAGTCCCTATGGAAACACCATATATTTT. Encoded protein: CASSPYGNTIYF.

This clonotype has only a few counts. V and J are TRBV5-1 and TRBJ2-5; D is possibly TRBD1 or TRBD2 (5 bases each). The V gene's germline CDR1 is SGHRS and CDR2 YFSETQ. Trimming took 0 bases from V and 5 from J, leaving 14 bases between them. The CDR3 sequence is 15 residues long. The CDR3 loop reads CASSLVLREGETQYF. The CDR3 bases are TGCGCCAGCAGCTTGGTACTCCGAGAGGGGGAGACCCAGTACTTC.

This clonotype was seen only a few times. The chain joins TRBV27 to TRBJ2-1; D could derive from TRBD1 or TRBD2 (5 bases each). The CDR3 length is 14 residues. The V and J ends lost 6 bases and 9 bases respectively, with 18 bases between them. CDR1 is MNHEY and CDR2 is SMNVEV in the germline V gene (reference sequence). Here the CDR3 reads CASSETEGSGEQFF. The CDR3 region has the DNA TGTGCCAGCAGCGAGACAGAGGGTAGTGGTGAGCAGTTCTTC.

This clonotype was seen many times. This chain connects TRBV7-3 to TRBJ2-7; D remains unclear. Per germline, CDR1 SGHTA and CDR2 FQGTGA. Trimming shortened V by 0 bases and J by 6 bases, and 9 bases separated the two germline ends. The CDR3 totals 13 residues. The chain's CDR3 is CASSLTGSREQYF. The CDR3 DNA reads as TGTGCCAGCAGCTTAACAGGGTCTCGCGAGCAGTACTTC.

The sample holds many counts of this clonotype. This chain joins TRBV5-6 and TRBJ2-1; 9 bases line up with TRBD2. Trimming took 0 bases from V and 0 from J; bases not matched to a gene: 7. There are 18 residues in the CDR3. Germline lookup yields CDR1 SGHDT and CDR2 YYEEEE. The CDR3 DNA is TGTGCCAGCAGCTTGGAGGTAGCGGGGGACTTCTCCTACAATGAGCAGTTCTTC. Translation: CASSLEVAGDFSYNEQFF.

This clonotype was detected many times. The rearrangement joins TRBV6-1 to TRBJ1-3; D call uncertain. The CDR3 is 15 residues long. Germline loops: CDR1 MNHNS, CDR2 SASEGT. V gave up 7 bases and J gave up 1 base, with 14 bases separating them. This CDR3 is CASTIRLISGNTIYF. CDR3 DNA: TGTGCCAGCACCATCCGACTGATTTCTGGAAACACCATATATTTT.

This clonotype was found many times. The chain has TRBV12-3 or TRBV12-4 and TRBJ2-1, with 12 positions matching TRBD1. This CDR3 spans 13 amino acids. J gave up 8 bases and V 8 bases, and 4 bases lay outside the gene matches. The CDR3 DNA reads TGTGCCAGCCGGGACAGGGGGCTCGATGAGCAGTTCTTC. It translates to CASRDRGLDEQFF.

This clonotype was seen many times. This chain uses TRBV11-2 with TRBJ1-4, with 9 bases aligning to TRBD1. Germline CDR1 SGHAT, CDR2 FQNNGV. The V gene end was trimmed by 1 base and the J gene end by 4 bases; junction bases not matched to a gene: 7. There are 17 residues in the CDR3. This chain's CDR3 is CASSLGTWGQGNEKLFF. The CDR3 bases are TGTGCCAGCAGCTTAGGGACGTGGGGACAGGGTAATGAAAAACTGTTTTTT.